This TCR beta chain was sequenced in a study of blood T cell repertoires in COVID-19. Study as a whole: PBMCs, B-cell-depleted T cells, or T cells were the source of the cDNA or gDNA that made up the material.

In the authors' workflow: Quantification of nucleated cells was approximated via reference gene primer amplification. The protocol was immunoSEQ multiplex PCR, while the TCRdb copy is restricted to in-frame clones and leaves out a portion. V and J calls and clone size are given by that table; D and trimming were obtained from the DNA. The table records around 450,000 clones, 90% of them present only once. Germline V lookup: CDR1 SEHNR, CDR2 FQNEAQ (reference sequence). There are 19 residues in the CDR3. With 0 bases clipped from V and 4 bases from J, the junction kept 11 bases outside the gene matches. Cohorts were assigned according to the clinical history that participants reported. Among Cohort 3 donors, those recovered had two negative PCRs, clearance, or symptom resolution.

The clonotype comes from a man between 18 and 35 years old who had recovered from COVID-19. This chain joins TRBV7-9 and TRBJ2-1; 11 bases map to TRBD2. What was sequenced was PBMCs or T cells enriched from blood (not recorded which). CDR3 bases: TGTGCCAGCAGCTTAGCCCTCCTTAGCGGGAGGGGTAGGTACAATGAGCAGTTCTTC. This encodes CASSLALLSGRGRYNEQFF.